The entry below gives a single T cell receptor (beta chain) sequence along with its context. Its antigen is currently not known. The sample holds no much larger clone one base away, and base qualities are not on file. The collaborating institutions used their own protocols to collect whole blood in K2EDTA tubes. Collaborator samples were shipped for TCRbeta analysis as frozen whole blood, isolated PBMCs, or DNA extracted from either sample type. The sample belongs to a study of blood T cell repertoires in COVID-19 (dated by TCRdb to 2020 to 2022). Regarding the research as a whole: Samples covering the acute and convalescent phases of COVID-19 were provided by collaborators in the United States, Italy and Spain. The samples were drawn from the first 160 participants of the ongoing ImmuneRACE study and from under 1,500 subjects provided by 6 global collaborators. The sample metadata nearly always contained a de-identified subject ID, COVID-19 status, age in years and sex. A freely available public database, intended as a resource for researchers studying the immune response to SARS-CoV-2, is where the repertoires were released. The material from the prospective study consisted of cDNA or gDNA derived from T cells, B-cell-depleted T cells, or PBMCs. HLA class I and class II types, where available, came from metadata supplied by the sample provider rather than from assay-based typing. Deeply sampled blood TCRbeta repertoires from subjects exposed to, actively infected with, or recovered from COVID-19 were included in the dataset. Results and caveats for the whole study, not just this receptor: How much clinical and demographic metadata was included differed by source and by participant, and the metadata was provided uncurated.

TCRbeta CDR3 regions were amplified from genomic DNA by means of the immunoSEQ Assay, a bias-controlled multiplex PCR. Regarding the original processing steps: Within the assay, amplification of reference gene primers was used to estimate how many nucleated cells each sample contained. Sequence reads were collapsed and filtered to measure the absolute abundance of every unique TCRbeta CDR3 rearrangement. For each sample, productive Simpson clonality was calculated by taking the square root of Simpson's diversity index across productive rearrangements. TCRdb obtained this table from immuneACCESS and retained in-frame rearrangements with V and J assigned. These tables miss some clones; where compared with another copy, unresolved V genes account for less than half of the shortfall, and the remainder is unexplained. V, J and clone size are taken as reported in that table, and D and trimming were inferred from the DNA itself. The sample data list some 190,000 clones, and more than 70% of these were observed just once. The ten largest clonotypes hold around 1.6% of the sample.

Specimen: peripheral blood. This clonotype was sampled from a man between 18 and 29 years old with active or convalescent COVID-19.

The sequenced DNA is TGTGCCAGTAGTATCAGCGGGAGGGTCACGGATACGCAGTATTTT. Its translation is CASSISGRVTDTQYF. The rearrangement joined TRBV19 to TRBJ2-3, with 10 middle bases fitting TRBD2. From V the trimming removes 3 bases and from J it removes 6 bases, while the gene matches leave 6 bases of the junction unaccounted for. The germline V gene (reference sequence) gives CDR1 as LNHDA and CDR2 as SQIVND. The cysteine opens and the phenylalanine closes a CDR3 of 15 amino acids. The retained sequence is limited to the CDR3, 45 bases, with the frame set at the first base. Reference TRBV19 and TRBJ2-3 proteins supply the regions before and after the CDR3; the full variable domain is: DGGITQSPKYLFRKEGQNVTLSCEQNLNHDAMYWYRQDPGQGLRLIYYSQIVNDFQKGDIAEGYSVSREKKESFPLTVTSAQKNPTAFYLCASSISGRVTDTQYFGPGTRLTVL.